This T cell receptor beta chain appears in the sequencing data of a study of blood T cells in healthy people across ages. Points from the study as a whole: Long-lived donors exceeded aged donors in naive CD4+ cells and diversity. The recorded TCR beta diversity per million T cells decreased in a roughly linear manner with age.

A second PCR, run for about 7 to 11 cycles, used a sample-barcoded 5' primer plus a J-beta primer mix. All samples gave at least 3 million CDR3-containing paired-end reads. MiXCR, run by TCRdb on the 5' RACE reads, gives a single entry per CDR3 protein. Altogether about 800,000 distinct CDR3 sequences are present, nearly 60% being singletons, with the ten largest covering 22%. To note about this clonotype: Its antigen is unidentified.

V was clipped by 2 bases and J by 0 bases, with 8 bases between them. CDR1 is SGHTA and CDR2 is FQGNSA in the germline V gene. The CDR3 is 16 residues long. The sequence was collected from a young man in good health. The chain is built from TRBV7-2 and TRBJ2-6, with no clear D. Specimen: blood. CDR3 nucleotides: TGTGCCAGCAGCTTAACGATCAGCTCTGGGGCCAACGTCCTGACTTTC. It is translated as CASSLTISSGANVLTF.